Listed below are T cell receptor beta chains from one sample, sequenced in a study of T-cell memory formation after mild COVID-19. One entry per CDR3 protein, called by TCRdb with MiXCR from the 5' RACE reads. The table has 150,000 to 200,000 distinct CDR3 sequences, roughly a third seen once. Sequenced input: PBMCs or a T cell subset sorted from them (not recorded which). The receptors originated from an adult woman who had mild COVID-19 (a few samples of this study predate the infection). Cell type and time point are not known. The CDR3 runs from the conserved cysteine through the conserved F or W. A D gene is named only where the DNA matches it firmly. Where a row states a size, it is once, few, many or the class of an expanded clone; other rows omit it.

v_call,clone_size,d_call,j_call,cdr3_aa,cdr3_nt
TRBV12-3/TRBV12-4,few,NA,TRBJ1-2,CASSLGRNYGYTF,TGTGCCAGCAGTTTAGGACGGAACTATGGCTACACCTTC
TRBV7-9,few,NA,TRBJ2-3,CASSLSGRWGTDTQYF,TGTGCCAGCAGCTTAAGCGGCAGGTGGGGCACAGATACGCAGTATTTT
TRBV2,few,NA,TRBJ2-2,CASITGSGELFF,TGTGCCAGCATCACGGGTAGCGGGGAGCTGTTTTTT
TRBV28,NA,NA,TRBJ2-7,CASRGSHSYEQYF,TGTGCCAGCAGAGGAAGTCACTCCTACGAGCAGTACTTC
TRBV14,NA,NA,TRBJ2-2,CASSQGMISPGELFF,TGTGCCAGCAGCCAAGGAATGATAAGTCCCGGGGAGCTGTTTTTT
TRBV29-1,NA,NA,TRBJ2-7,CSVETYGTHSYEQYF,TGCAGCGTTGAGACGTACGGGACTCACTCCTACGAGCAGTACTTC
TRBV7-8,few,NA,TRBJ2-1,CASSFQSGYNNEQFF,TGTGCCAGCAGCTTCCAGTCAGGGTATAACAATGAGCAGTTCTTC
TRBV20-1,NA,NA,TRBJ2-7,CSARDPGGVNEQYF,TGCAGTGCTAGAGATCCGGGGGGCGTAAACGAGCAGTACTTC
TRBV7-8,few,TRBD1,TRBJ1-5,CASSWGQNNQPQHF,TGTGCCAGCAGCTGGGGACAGAACAATCAGCCCCAGCATTTT
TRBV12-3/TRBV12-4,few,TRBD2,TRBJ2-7,CASRYRTSGRASEQYF,TGTGCCAGCAGATACCGGACTAGCGGGAGGGCGTCCGAGCAGTACTTC
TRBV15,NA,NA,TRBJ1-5,CATSPTSNQPQHF,TGTGCCACCAGCCCAACGAGCAATCAGCCCCAGCATTTT
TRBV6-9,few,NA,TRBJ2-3,CASSYWFGRGRWTDTQYF,TGTGCCAGCAGTTATTGGTTTGGCAGGGGTAGATGGACAGATACGCAGTATTTT
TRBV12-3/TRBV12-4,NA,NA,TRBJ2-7,CASSLPEGHYEQYF,TGTGCCAGCAGTTTACCTGAGGGTCACTACGAGCAGTACTTC
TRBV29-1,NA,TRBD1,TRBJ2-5,CSVGRDRAETQYF,TGCAGCGTGGGTCGGGACAGGGCAGAGACCCAGTACTTC
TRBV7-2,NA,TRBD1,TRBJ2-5,CASSSAGQGQETQYF,TGTGCCAGCAGCTCGGCGGGACAGGGGCAGGAGACCCAGTACTTC
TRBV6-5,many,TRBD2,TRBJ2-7,CASRATTSGKREQYF,TGTGCCAGCAGGGCGACGACTAGCGGGAAACGCGAGCAGTACTTC
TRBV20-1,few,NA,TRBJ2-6,CSATGLPGANVLTF,TGCAGTGCTACGGGACTCCCGGGGGCCAACGTCCTGACTTTC
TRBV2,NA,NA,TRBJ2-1,CASSEAGPKAEQFF,TGTGCCAGCAGTGAAGCGGGACCTAAGGCTGAGCAGTTCTTC
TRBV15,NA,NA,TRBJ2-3,CATSREVDTQYF,TGTGCCACCAGCAGAGAAGTAGATACGCAGTATTTT
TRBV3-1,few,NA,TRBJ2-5,CASSGTFLRSFQETQYF,TGTGCCAGCAGCGGGACCTTCTTGAGGAGCTTTCAAGAGACCCAGTACTTC
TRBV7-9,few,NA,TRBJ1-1,CASSLGGMNTEAFF,TGTGCCAGCAGCTTAGGGGGGATGAACACTGAAGCTTTCTTT
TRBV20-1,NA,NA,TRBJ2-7,CSVEPGEQYF,TGCAGTGTCGAACCGGGCGAGCAGTACTTC
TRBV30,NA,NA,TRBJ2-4,CAWSVLAGGNIQYF,TGTGCCTGGAGTGTACTAGCCGGAGGGAACATTCAGTACTTC
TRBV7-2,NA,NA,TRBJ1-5,CASSLGSTTNQPQHF,TGTGCCAGCAGCTTAGGGTCCACGACCAATCAGCCCCAGCATTTT
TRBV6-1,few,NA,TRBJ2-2,CATHQATNTGELFF,TGTGCCACCCACCAAGCGACGAACACCGGGGAGCTGTTTTTT
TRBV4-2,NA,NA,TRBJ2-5,CASSQGRGGKETQYF,TGTGCCAGCAGCCAAGGTCGCGGAGGGAAAGAGACCCAGTACTTC
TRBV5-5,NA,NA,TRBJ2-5,CASSLAGDPAAQYF,TGTGCCAGCAGCTTGGCAGGGGACCCCGCGGCCCAGTACTTC
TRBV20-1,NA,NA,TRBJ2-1,CSARRIRDSQFF,TGCAGTGCTAGAAGGATTCGAGATTCGCAGTTCTTC
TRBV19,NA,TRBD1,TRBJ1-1,CASSITLAGGMDTEAFF,TGTGCCAGTAGTATAACCCTGGCAGGGGGCATGGACACTGAAGCTTTCTTT
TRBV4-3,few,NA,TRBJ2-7,CASSQDGWDYEQYF,TGCGCCAGCAGCCAAGATGGGTGGGACTACGAGCAGTACTTC
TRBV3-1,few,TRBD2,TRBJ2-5,CASSRSGLAGGSLRETQYF,TGTGCCAGCAGCCGAAGTGGACTAGCGGGGGGATCTTTAAGGGAGACCCAGTACTTC
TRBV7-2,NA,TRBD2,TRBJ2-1,CASSNHPLAGGSYNEQFF,TGTGCCAGCAGCAACCATCCCCTAGCGGGAGGCTCCTACAATGAGCAGTTCTTC
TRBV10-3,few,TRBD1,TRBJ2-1,CAISESYDRDYNEQFF,TGTGCCATCAGTGAGTCTTACGACAGGGACTACAATGAGCAGTTCTTC
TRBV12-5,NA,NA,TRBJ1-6,CAASGYNSPLHF,TGTGCCGCGTCAGGCTATAATTCACCCCTCCACTTT
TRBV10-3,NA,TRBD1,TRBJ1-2,CAISPGGLGYGYTF,TGTGCCATCTCCCCAGGGGGTCTCGGCTATGGCTACACCTTC
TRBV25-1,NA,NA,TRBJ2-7,CASSPTGTPYEQYF,TGTGCCAGCAGTCCCACCGGGACACCCTACGAGCAGTACTTC
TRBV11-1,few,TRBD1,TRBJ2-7,CASSLAGTGGYEQYF,TGTGCCAGCAGCTTAGCCGGGACAGGGGGCTACGAGCAGTACTTC
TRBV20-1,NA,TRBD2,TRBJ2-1,CSATSAGSSNEQFF,TGCAGTGCTACCTCAGCGGGATCTTCGAATGAGCAGTTCTTC
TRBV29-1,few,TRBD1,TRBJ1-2,CSVPDRAGGYTF,TGCAGCGTCCCTGACAGGGCTGGGGGCTACACCTTC
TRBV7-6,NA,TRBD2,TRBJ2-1,CASSLLAGAYNEQFF,TGTGCCAGCAGCTTACTAGCGGGGGCCTACAATGAGCAGTTCTTC
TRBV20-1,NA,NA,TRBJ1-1,CSARTSGRTNTEAFF,TGCAGTGCTAGGACCTCGGGGAGGACGAACACTGAAGCTTTCTTT
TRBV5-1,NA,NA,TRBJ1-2,CASSLGAVDYGYTF,TGCGCCAGCAGCTTGGGGGCAGTTGACTATGGCTACACCTTC
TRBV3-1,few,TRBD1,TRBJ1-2,CASSQVAGGAGYTF,TGTGCCAGCAGCCAAGTGGCAGGGGGGGCTGGCTACACCTTC
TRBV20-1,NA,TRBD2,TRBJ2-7,CSWTSGHYEQYF,TGCAGTTGGACTAGCGGCCACTACGAGCAGTACTTC
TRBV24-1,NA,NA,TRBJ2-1,CATSAEGRVPFF,TGTGCCACCAGTGCCGAAGGCAGAGTCCCGTTCTTC
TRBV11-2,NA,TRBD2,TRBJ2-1,CASSSFPGGESYNEQFF,TGTGCCAGCAGCTCATTCCCCGGGGGGGAATCCTACAATGAGCAGTTCTTC
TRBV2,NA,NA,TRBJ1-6,CASTGQSSYNSPLHF,TGTGCCAGCACCGGACAGAGCTCCTATAATTCACCCCTCCACTTT